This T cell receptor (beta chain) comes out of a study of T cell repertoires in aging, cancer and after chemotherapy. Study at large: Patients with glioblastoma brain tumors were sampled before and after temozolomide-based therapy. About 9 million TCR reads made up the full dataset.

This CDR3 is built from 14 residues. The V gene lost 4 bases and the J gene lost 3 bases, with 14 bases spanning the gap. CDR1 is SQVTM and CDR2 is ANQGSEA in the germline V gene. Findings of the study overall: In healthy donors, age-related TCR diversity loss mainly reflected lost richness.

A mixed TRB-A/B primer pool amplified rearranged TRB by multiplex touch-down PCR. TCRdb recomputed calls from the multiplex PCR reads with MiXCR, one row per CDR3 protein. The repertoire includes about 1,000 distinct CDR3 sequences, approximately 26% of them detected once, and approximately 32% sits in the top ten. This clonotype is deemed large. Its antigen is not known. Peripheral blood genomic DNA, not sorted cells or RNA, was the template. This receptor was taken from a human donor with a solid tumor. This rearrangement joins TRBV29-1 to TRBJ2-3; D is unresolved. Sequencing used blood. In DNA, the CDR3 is TGCAGCGTTGGAATAAGTGGGCGGACAGATACGCAGTATTTT. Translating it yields CSVGISGRTDTQYF.